Here is one TCR beta chain with its context. The sample belongs to a study of blood T cell repertoires in COVID-19. Only in-frame clones appear in the TCRdb table, and some are missing; sequencing was by immunoSEQ multiplex PCR. The sample has roughly 50,000 clones, roughly 90% seen once; the top ten hold 13%. The CDR3 is 14 amino acids. With 8 bases removed from V and 3 bases from J, the gap between germline ends came to 14 bases. Germline assignment: CDR1 MNHEY and CDR2 SVGAGI. Sequenced: peripheral blood. The TCR originated in an elderly man with acute or convalescent COVID-19. The chain links TRBV6-5 to TRBJ1-5; D gene uncertain. The CDR3 nucleotides are TGTGCCAGCCAAATAGGGAGTTTCAATCAGCCCCAGCATTTT. Translating it yields CASQIGSFNQPQHF.